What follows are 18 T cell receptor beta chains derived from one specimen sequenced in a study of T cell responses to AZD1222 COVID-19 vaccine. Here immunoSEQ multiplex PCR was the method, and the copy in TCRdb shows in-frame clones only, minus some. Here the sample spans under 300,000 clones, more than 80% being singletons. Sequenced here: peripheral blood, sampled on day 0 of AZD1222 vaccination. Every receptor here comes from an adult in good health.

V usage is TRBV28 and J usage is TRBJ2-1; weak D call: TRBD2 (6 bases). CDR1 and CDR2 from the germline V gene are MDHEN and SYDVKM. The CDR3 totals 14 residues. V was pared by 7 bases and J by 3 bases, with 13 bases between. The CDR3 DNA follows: TGTGCCAGCACCCAAACCGGGGGCTACAATGAGCAGTTCTTC. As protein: CASTQTGGYNEQFF.

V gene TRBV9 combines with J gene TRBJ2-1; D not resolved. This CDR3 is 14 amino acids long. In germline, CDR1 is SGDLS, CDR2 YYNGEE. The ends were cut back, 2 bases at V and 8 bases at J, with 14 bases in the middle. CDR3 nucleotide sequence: TGTGCCAGCAGCGTCGCCCCGGGTTTGGATGAGCAGTTCTTC. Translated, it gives CASSVAPGLDEQFF. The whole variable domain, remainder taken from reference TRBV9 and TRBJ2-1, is DSGVTQTPKHLITATGQRVTLRCSPRSGDLSVYWYQQSLDQGLQFLIQYYNGEERAKGNILERFSAQQFPDLHSELNLSSLELGDSALYFCASSVAPGLDEQFFGPGTRLTVL.

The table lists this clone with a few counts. The DNA for the CDR3 is TGTGCCAGCAGTTGGACAACGAATCAGCCCCAGCATTTT. It encodes CASSWTTNQPQHF. This chain joins TRBV2 and TRBJ1-5; weak D call: TRBD1 (5 bases). The V and J ends lost 5 bases and 4 bases respectively, with 9 bases between them. Germline assignment: CDR1 SNHLY and CDR2 FYNNEI. This CDR3 region has 13 residues.

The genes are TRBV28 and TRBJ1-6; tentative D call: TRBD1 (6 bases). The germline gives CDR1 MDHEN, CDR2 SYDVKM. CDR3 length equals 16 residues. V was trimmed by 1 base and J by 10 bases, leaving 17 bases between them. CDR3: CASSLFEQGIGSPLHF. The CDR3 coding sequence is TGTGCCAGCAGTTTATTTGAACAGGGAATCGGATCACCCCTCCACTTT.

The CDR3 DNA reads as TGTGCCAGCAGCCTCGGGCTAGCGGGAGATACGGTAAAGAATGAGCAGTTCTTC. This translates into CASSLGLAGDTVKNEQFF. The rearrangement uses TRBV7-2 and TRBJ2-1; 10 bases agree with TRBD2. The trim removed 5 bases at V and 7 bases at J, leaving 17 bases unmatched. CDR1 is SGHTA, CDR2 FQGNSA, per germline. CDR3 length: 18 amino acids. Full variable domain (outside the CDR3, taken from reference TRBV7-2 and TRBJ2-1): GAGVSQSPSNKVTEKGKDVELRCDPISGHTALYWYRQSLGQGLEFLIYFQGNSAPDKSGLPSDRFSAERTGGSVSTLTIQRTQQEDSAVYLCASSLGLAGDTVKNEQFFGPGTRLTVL.

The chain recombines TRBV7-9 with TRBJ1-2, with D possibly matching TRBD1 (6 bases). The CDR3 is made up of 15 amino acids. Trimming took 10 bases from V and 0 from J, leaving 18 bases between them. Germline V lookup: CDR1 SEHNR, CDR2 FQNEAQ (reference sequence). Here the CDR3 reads CATSTGEGSNYGYTF. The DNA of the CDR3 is TGTGCCACCTCGACAGGCGAGGGATCTAACTATGGCTACACCTTC.

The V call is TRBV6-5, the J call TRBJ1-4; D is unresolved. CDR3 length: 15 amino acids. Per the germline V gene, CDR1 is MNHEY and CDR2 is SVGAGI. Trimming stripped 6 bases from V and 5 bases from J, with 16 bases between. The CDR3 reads CASRLDGNRNEKLFF. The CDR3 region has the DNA TGTGCCAGCAGACTGGACGGGAACCGAAATGAAAAACTGTTTTTT.

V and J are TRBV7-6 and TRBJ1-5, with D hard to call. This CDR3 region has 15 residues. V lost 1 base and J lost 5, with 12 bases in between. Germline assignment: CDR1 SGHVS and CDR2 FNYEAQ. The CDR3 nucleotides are TGTGCCAGCAGCTTAGGTCGAGGGATCGATCAGCCCCAGCATTTT. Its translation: CASSLGRGIDQPQHF.

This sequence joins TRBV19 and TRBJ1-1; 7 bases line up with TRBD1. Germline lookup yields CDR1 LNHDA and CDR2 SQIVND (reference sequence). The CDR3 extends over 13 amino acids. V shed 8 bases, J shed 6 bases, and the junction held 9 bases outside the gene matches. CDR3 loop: CASHRGPGAEAFF. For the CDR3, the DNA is TGTGCCAGTCACAGGGGCCCGGGGGCTGAAGCTTTCTTT.

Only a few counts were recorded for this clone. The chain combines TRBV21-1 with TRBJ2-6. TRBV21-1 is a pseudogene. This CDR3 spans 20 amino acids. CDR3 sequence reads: CASSKDKPRGGEAREHVLTF. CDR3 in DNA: TGTGCCAGCAGCAAAGATAAACCCAGGGGGGGCGAGGCGCGAGAGCACGTCCTGACTTTC.

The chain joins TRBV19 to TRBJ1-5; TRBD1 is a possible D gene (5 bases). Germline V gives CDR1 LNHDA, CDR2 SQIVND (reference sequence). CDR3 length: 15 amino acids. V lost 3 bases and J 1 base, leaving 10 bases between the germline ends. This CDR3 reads CASSIGGGSNQPQHF. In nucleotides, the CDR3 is TGTGCCAGTAGTATTGGGGGAGGGAGCAATCAGCCCCAGCATTTT.

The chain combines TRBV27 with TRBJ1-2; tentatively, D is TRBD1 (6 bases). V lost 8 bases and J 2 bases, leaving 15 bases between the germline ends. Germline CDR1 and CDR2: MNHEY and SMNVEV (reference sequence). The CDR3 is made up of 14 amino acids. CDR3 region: CASAYRGLNYGYTF. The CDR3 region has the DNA TGTGCCAGCGCCTACCGGGGGCTAAACTATGGCTACACCTTC.

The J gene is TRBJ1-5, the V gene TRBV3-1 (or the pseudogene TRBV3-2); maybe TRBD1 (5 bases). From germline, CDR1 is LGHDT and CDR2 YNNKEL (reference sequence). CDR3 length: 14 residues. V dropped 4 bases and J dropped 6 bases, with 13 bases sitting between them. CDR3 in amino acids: CASSPTSRVQPQHF. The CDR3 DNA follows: TGTGCCAGCAGCCCCACCTCCAGGGTTCAGCCCCAGCATTTT.

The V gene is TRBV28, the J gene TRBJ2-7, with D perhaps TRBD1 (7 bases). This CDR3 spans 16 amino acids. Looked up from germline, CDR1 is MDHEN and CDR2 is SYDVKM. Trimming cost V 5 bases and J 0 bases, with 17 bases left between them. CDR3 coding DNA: TGTGCCAGCAGTCCACGCAGGGGGACTCGCTCCTACGAGCAGTACTTC. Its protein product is CASSPRRGTRSYEQYF. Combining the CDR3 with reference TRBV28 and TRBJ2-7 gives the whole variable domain DVKVTQSSRYLVKRTGEKVFLECVQDMDHENMFWYRQDPGLGLRLIYFSYDVKMKEKGDIPEGYSVSREKKERFSLILESASTNQTSMYLCASSPRRGTRSYEQYFGPGTRLTVT.

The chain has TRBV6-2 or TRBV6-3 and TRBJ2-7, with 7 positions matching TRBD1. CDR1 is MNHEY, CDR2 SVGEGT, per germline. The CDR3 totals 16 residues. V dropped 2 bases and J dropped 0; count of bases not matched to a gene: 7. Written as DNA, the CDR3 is TGTGCCAGCAGTTACCTACGGACAGGTGGCTCCTACGAGCAGTACTTC. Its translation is CASSYLRTGGSYEQYF.

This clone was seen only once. The CDR3 DNA follows: TGTGCCAGTTTAGGGGGGGCCACGGAGCAGTTCTTC. Translation: CASLGGATEQFF. The chain uses TRBV12-3 or TRBV12-4 and TRBJ2-1; perhaps TRBD2 as D (7 bases). The CDR3 spans 12 residues. Trimming took off 9 bases at V and 10 bases at J, with 16 bases between the two ends.

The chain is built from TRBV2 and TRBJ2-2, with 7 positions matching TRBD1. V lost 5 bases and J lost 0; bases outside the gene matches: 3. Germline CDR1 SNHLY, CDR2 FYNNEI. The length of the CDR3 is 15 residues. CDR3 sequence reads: CASSRQGPNTGELFF. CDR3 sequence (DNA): TGTGCCAGCAGTCGACAGGGCCCGAACACCGGGGAGCTGTTTTTT. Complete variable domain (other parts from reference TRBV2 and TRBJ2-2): EPEVTQTPSHQVTQMGQEVILRCVPISNHLYFYWYRQILGQKVEFLVSFYNNEISEKSEIFDDQFSVERPDGSNFTLKIRSTKLEDSAMYFCASSRQGPNTGELFFGEGSRLTVL.

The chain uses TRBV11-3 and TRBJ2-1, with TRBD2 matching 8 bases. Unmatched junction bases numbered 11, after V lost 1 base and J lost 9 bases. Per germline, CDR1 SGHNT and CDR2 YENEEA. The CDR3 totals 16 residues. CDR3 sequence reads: CASSLGLRGGIGEQFF. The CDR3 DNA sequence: TGTGCCAGCAGCTTAGGCCTTCGCGGGGGGATCGGTGAGCAGTTCTTC.